These 6 T cell receptor beta chains were all obtained from the same sample, sequenced in a study of T cells in Graves' hyperthyroidism and ophthalmopathy. Researchers amplified the TCR beta CDR3 regions from RNA transcripts. The TCR CDR3 was amplified in a first-round RT-PCR using the HTBI primer set. TCRdb processed the multiplex PCR reads anew with MiXCR; each CDR3 protein has one entry. Of about 400,000 distinct CDR3 sequences in the sample, about 14% were seen once. Sequencing used blood. The receptors come from a man aged 45-60 years with Graves' ophthalmopathy.

The V gene is TRBV20-1, the J gene TRBJ2-2; 7 bases line up with TRBD2. The V gene's germline CDR1 is DFQATT and CDR2 SNEGSKA (reference sequence). The trim removed 6 bases at V and 7 bases at J, leaving 11 bases unmatched. The CDR3 runs 14 residues. CDR3: CSAPRAGVVGELFF. The DNA for the CDR3 is TGCAGTGCCCCTAGGGCGGGGGTGGTCGGGGAGCTGTTTTTT.

This clonotype was seen more than once but under ten times. The chain links TRBV7-6 to TRBJ2-3; the D gene is possibly TRBD2 (5 bases). CDR1 is SGHVS and CDR2 is FNYEAQ in the germline V gene. The length of the CDR3 is 15 residues. V was pared by 4 bases and J by 1 base, with 12 bases between. DNA of the CDR3: TGTGCCAGCAGCTCAGAGGGATACCGCACAGATACGCAGTATTTT. Amino acid sequence: CASSSEGYRTDTQYF.

This sequence joins TRBV2 and TRBJ2-3; D possibly matches TRBD1 or TRBD2 (5 bases each). Trimming took off 8 bases at V and 0 bases at J, with 18 bases between the two ends. The CDR3 is made up of 16 amino acids. Germline V CDR1 and CDR2: SNHLY, FYNNEI. The CDR3 reads CASLTAGTLSTDTQYF. DNA for the CDR3: TGTGCCAGCTTGACCGCCGGGACGCTAAGCACAGATACGCAGTATTTT. The whole variable domain, remainder taken from reference TRBV2 and TRBJ2-3, is EPEVTQTPSHQVTQMGQEVILRCVPISNHLYFYWYRQILGQKVEFLVSFYNNEISEKSEIFDDQFSVERPDGSNFTLKIRSTKLEDSAMYFCASLTAGTLSTDTQYFGPGTRLTVL.

This clonotype came up many times. The chain combines TRBV5-1 with TRBJ2-3; D is uncertain. Per germline, CDR1 SGHRS and CDR2 YFSETQ. This CDR3 spans 14 amino acids. Trimming stripped 0 bases from V and 0 bases from J, with 5 bases between. The CDR3 is CASSLGMSTDTQYF. CDR3 coding DNA: TGCGCCAGCAGCTTGGGGATGAGCACAGATACGCAGTATTTT.

The chain employs TRBV20-1 and TRBJ2-7; either TRBD1 or TRBD2 may supply D (5 bases each). CDR1 is DFQATT, CDR2 SNEGSKA, per germline (reference sequence). CDR3 length: 15 amino acids. Trimming removed 4 bases from V and 0 bases from J, with 16 bases in between. The CDR3 protein is CSAMIPSGPSYEQYF. CDR3 coding DNA: TGCAGTGCTATGATCCCCTCGGGACCCTCCTACGAGCAGTACTTC.

This clonotype was picked up many times. The rearrangement links TRBV2 to TRBJ2-7; D uncertain. CDR1 and CDR2 (germline): SNHLY, FYNNEI. The CDR3 contains 15 residues. The germline V and J ends were trimmed by 0 bases and 1 base, with 10 bases remaining between them. This CDR3 reads CASSEALLKSYEQYF. The CDR3 DNA is TGTGCCAGCAGTGAAGCGCTTCTTAAGTCCTACGAGCAGTACTTC.